What follows are 5 T cell receptor beta chains derived from one specimen sequenced in a study of Graves' ophthalmopathy and Graves' hyperthyroidism. The study amplified TCR beta CDR3 regions using RNA transcripts. An initial RT-PCR round employing HTBI primers preceded a second-round multiplex PCR. From the multiplex PCR reads, TCRdb called clonotypes with MiXCR, one entry per CDR3 protein. The sample consists of hundreds of thousands of distinct CDR3 sequences, over 20% of them appearing once. Material: peripheral blood. The receptor source for this set is a young woman with stable Graves' hyperthyroidism. Some clones in this sample may be carry-over from other donors' samples.

The rearrangement uses TRBV11-1 and TRBJ2-2; a possible D gene is TRBD1 (6 bases). Germline-derived CDR1 and CDR2 are SGHAT and FQDESV (reference sequence). V shed 3 bases and J shed 4 bases, with 18 bases lying between them. The CDR3 runs to 17 residues. CDR3 DNA: TGTGCCAGCAGCTTGGGAATCCAACAGGGAAGCACCGGGGAGCTGTTTTTT. This encodes CASSLGIQQGSTGELFF.

Many counts were recorded for this clonotype. The chain carries TRBV12-3 or TRBV12-4 and TRBJ2-4; 9 nucleotides match TRBD2. The CDR3 spans 15 residues. After removal of 6 bases from V and 1 base from J, the junction contained 4 bases not matched to a gene. CDR3 region: CASRFSGGAKNIQYF. CDR3 nucleotides: TGTGCCAGCAGATTCAGCGGGGGGGCCAAAAACATTCAGTACTTC.

The chain has TRBV2 and TRBJ2-2, with D hard to call. Germline values: CDR1 SNHLY, CDR2 FYNNEI. The CDR3 covers 12 residues. Trimming left V 11 bases short and J 3 bases short, with 10 bases between. This CDR3 is CAGSGDTGELFF. The CDR3 region has the DNA TGTGCCGGCTCTGGGGACACCGGGGAGCTGTTTTTT.

Ten or more counts support this clonotype. This sequence joins TRBV12-3 or TRBV12-4 and TRBJ2-7; the D gene is possibly TRBD1 (5 bases). The length of the CDR3 is 13 residues. V lost 5 bases and J lost 0, with 8 bases in between. CDR3 sequence (DNA): TGTGCCAGCAGTCCCAGGGTCTCCTACGAGCAGTACTTC. Translated, it gives CASSPRVSYEQYF.

This clonotype was observed at least ten times. The chain carries TRBV20-1 and TRBJ1-2; D is ambiguous. This CDR3 is 13 amino acids long. From germline, CDR1 is DFQATT and CDR2 SNEGSKA (reference sequence). V lost 3 bases to trimming and J lost 4 bases, with 12 bases between them. The CDR3 reads CSASLGRTYGYTF. CDR3 in DNA: TGCAGTGCTAGTCTGGGGAGAACCTATGGCTACACCTTC.